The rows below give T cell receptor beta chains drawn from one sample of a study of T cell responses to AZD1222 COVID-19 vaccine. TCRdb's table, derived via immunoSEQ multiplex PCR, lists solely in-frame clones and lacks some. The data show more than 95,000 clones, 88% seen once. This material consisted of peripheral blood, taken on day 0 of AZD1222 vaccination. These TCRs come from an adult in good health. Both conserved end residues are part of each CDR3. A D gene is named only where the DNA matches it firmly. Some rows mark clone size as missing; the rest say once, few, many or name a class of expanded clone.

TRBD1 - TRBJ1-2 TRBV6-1 TGTGCCAGCAGTGAGTGGTGGGACAGGGGGGCCTATGGCTACACCTTC CASSEWWDRGAYGYTF
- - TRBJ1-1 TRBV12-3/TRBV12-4 TGTGCCAGCAGCACGGGAGTTAGCACTGAAGCTTTCTTT CASSTGVSTEAFF
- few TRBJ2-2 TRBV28 TGTGCCAGCAGCCGGGACCTCACCGGGGAGCTGTTTTTT CASSRDLTGELFF
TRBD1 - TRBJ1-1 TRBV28 TGTGCCAGCAGCTACCCGACAGGGATGAACACTGAAGCTTTCTTT CASSYPTGMNTEAFF
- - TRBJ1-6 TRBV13 TGTGCCAGCAGCTTAAATCGGGAGTCACCCCTCCACTTT CASSLNRESPLHF
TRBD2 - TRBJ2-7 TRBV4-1 TGCGCCAGCAGCTTGGGACTAGCGGTCTCCTACGAGCAGTACTTC CASSLGLAVSYEQYF
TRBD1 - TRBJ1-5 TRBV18 TGTGCCAGCTCACCACCGGGGACAGGTCAGGGTCAGCCCCAGCATTTT CASSPPGTGQGQPQHF
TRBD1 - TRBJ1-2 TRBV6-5 TGTGCCACCCAACAGGGGGAAAATGGCGGCTACACCTTC CATQQGENGGYTF
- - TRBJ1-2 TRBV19 TGTGCCAGTAGTGCCGGGACTCACTATGGCTACACCTTC CASSAGTHYGYTF
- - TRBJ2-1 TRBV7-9 TGTGCCAGCAGCTTGCGGCGGACTGACTACAATGAGCAGTTCTTC CASSLRRTDYNEQFF
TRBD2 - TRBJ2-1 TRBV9 TGTGCCAGCAGCGTAGCTGGGCCTAGCGGGGGAAGAAATGAGCAGTTCTTC CASSVAGPSGGRNEQFF
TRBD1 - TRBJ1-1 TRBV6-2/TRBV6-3 TGTGCCAGCAGTAAGAACAGGGGGCCGGGAAACACTGAAGCTTTCTTT CASSKNRGPGNTEAFF
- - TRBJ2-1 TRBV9 TGTGCCAGCAGCGTAGTGAGCCGTGGGGATGAGCAGTTCTTC CASSVVSRGDEQFF
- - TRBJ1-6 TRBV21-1 TGTGCCAGCAACCAAAACAGGATCCCCTATAATTCACCCCTCCACTTT CASNQNRIPYNSPLHF
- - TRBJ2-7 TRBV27 TGTGCCAGCAGCCCACTAGGAGCTCCCTACGAGCAGTACTTC CASSPLGAPYEQYF
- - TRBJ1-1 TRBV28 TGTGCCAGCAGTCAACGGATGCGGGGGAAGGCTGAAGCTTTCTTT CASSQRMRGKAEAFF
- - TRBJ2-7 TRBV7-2 TGTGCCAGCAGCTCCCCCGGGCCCTACGAGCAGTACTTC CASSSPGPYEQYF
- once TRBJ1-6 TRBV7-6 TGTGCCAGCAGCCATTGCCAGGACTGCTCGCGACCCCTCCACTTT CASSHCQDCSRPLHF
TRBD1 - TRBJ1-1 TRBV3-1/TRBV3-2 TGTGCCAGCAGAGGGGACAGAATGAACACTGAAGCTTTCTTT CASRGDRMNTEAFF
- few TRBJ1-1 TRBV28 TGTGCCAGCGGCTTGGGTGGGGAGCGAAGGGCTGAAGCTTTCTTT CASGLGGERRAEAFF
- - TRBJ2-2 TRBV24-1 TGTGCCACCAGTGATAGAATTGCGAACACCGGGGAGCTGTTTTTT CATSDRIANTGELFF
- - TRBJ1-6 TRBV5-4 TGTGCCAGCAGCTTGGTCAATGGCTCACCCCTCCACTTT CASSLVNGSPLHF
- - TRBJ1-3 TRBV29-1 TGCAGCGTTGATCCAGGCCTCTCTGGAAACACCATATATTTT CSVDPGLSGNTIYF
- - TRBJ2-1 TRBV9 TGTGCCAGCAGCGTCGAGGGAGGCGGGGAGCAGTTCTTC CASSVEGGGEQFF
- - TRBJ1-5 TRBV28 TGTACCAGCAGTTTCCTCGGGGGGGGCAATCAGCCCCAGCATTTT CTSSFLGGGNQPQHF
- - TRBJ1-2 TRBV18 TGTGCCAGCTCACCCCCAGGGATGGGGAATGGCTACACCTTC CASSPPGMGNGYTF
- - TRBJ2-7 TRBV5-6 TGTGCCAGCAGCTTGGGGGGTAACTACGAGCAGTACTTC CASSLGGNYEQYF
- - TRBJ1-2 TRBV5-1 TGCGCCAGCAGCTTGCAGGAAGGCAAGCCCACCTTC CASSLQEGKPTF
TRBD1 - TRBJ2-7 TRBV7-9 TGTGCCAGCAGCTTAGCCGGGACAGGGAGTTTCTACGAGCAGTACTTC CASSLAGTGSFYEQYF
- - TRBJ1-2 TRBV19 TGTGCCACCATGGACAGAACGACGAGGGGCTACACCTTC CATMDRTTRGYTF
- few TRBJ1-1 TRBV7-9 TGTGCCAGCAGCTTAGGACAGAACACTGAAGCTTTCTTT CASSLGQNTEAFF
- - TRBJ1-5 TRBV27 TGTGCCAGCAGTTTATGGGGCAATCAGCCCCAGCATTTT CASSLWGNQPQHF
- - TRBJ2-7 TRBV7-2 TGTGCCAGCAGCACTAGAGCTGCTTCCTACGAGCAGTACTTC CASSTRAASYEQYF
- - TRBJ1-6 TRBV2 TGTGCCAGCACCCCGGCAGGCTCCTATAATTCACCCCTCCACTTT CASTPAGSYNSPLHF
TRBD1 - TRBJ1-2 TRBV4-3 TGCGCCAGCAGAAAGGACAGGGCTAACTATGGCTACACCTTC CASRKDRANYGYTF
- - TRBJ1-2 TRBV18 TGTGCCAGCTCACCCCCGATGGGGCTGGGCTATGGCTACACCTTC CASSPPMGLGYGYTF
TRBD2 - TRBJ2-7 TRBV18 TGTGCCAGCTCCCTGACCGGGACTAGCTCCGCCGGCTACGAGCAGTACTTC CASSLTGTSSAGYEQYF
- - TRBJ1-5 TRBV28 TGTGCCAGCAGTCCCCTGAGGGAGGTGAGTCAGCCCCAGCATTTT CASSPLREVSQPQHF
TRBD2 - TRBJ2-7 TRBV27 TGTGCCAGCAGTTTTAGGGGACCGGGACTAGCGGCCTACGAGCAGTACTTC CASSFRGPGLAAYEQYF
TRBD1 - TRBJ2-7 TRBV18 TGTGCCAGCTCACAGGGGACAGGGAGGTACGAGGGGCAGTACTTC CASSQGTGRYEGQYF
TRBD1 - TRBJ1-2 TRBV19 TGTGCCAGTAGTATCTTGGCAGGGGGCCGCTCTAACTATGGCTACACCTTC CASSILAGGRSNYGYTF
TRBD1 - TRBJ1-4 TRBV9 TGTGCCAGCAGCATACAGGGGGCGAATGAAAAACTGTTTTTT CASSIQGANEKLFF
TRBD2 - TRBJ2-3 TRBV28 TGTGCCAGCAGTCCGACTAGCGGACCCCGGTTCGGTACGCAGTATTTT CASSPTSGPRFGTQYF
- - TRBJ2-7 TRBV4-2 TGTGCCAGCAGCCCCCGCCCCGTGGAGGCCTCCTACGAGCAGTACTTC CASSPRPVEASYEQYF
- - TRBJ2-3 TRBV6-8 TGTGCCAGCAGTTCTCGGGCAGTGAGCACAGATACGCAGTATTTT CASSSRAVSTDTQYF
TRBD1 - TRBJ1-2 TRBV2 TGTGCCAGCGACCAGGGGGCGCGTCTTGCCTATGGCTACACCTTC CASDQGARLAYGYTF
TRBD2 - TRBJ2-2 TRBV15 TGTGCCACCAGCAGATACCGGGGACTAGCGGGACTTAAAACGTCCGGGGAGCTGTTTTTT CATSRYRGLAGLKTSGELFF
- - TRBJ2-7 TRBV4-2 TGTGCCAGCAGCCAGGCACGGGGAATCTACGAGCAGTACTTC CASSQARGIYEQYF
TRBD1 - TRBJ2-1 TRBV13 TGTGCCAGCAGCCGTAAAGGCGGACAGGGGCCGTACAATGAGCAGTTCTTC CASSRKGGQGPYNEQFF
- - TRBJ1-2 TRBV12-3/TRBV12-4 TGTGCCAGCACTAAGGGTGTTGGCTACACCTTC CASTKGVGYTF
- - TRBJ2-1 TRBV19 TGTGCCAGTAGTATCCGGGACCGAGGGGGGGATGAGCAGTTCTTC CASSIRDRGGDEQFF
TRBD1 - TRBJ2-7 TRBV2 TGTGCCAGCAGTGAGCCTGACAGGGCTGGCTACGAGCAGTACTTC CASSEPDRAGYEQYF
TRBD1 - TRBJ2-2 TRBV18 TGTGCCAGCTCACCGGACAGGACCGGGGAGCTGTTTTTT CASSPDRTGELFF
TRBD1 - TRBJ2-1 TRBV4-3 TGCGCCAGCAGCCATGTGGACAGGGATAACAATGAGCAGTTCTTC CASSHVDRDNNEQFF
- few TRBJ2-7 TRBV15 TGTGCCACCAGCTCCCGTGGCGCCCACGAGCAGTACTTC CATSSRGAHEQYF
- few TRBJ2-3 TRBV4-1 TGCGCCAGCAGCCAAGTCCCACCCCCCTTGGCCACAGATACGCAGTATTTT CASSQVPPPLATDTQYF
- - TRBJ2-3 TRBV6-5 TGTGCCAGCAGTTACTCAACAGCTTCCACAGATACGCAGTATTTT CASSYSTASTDTQYF